This T cell receptor (beta chain) was observed in a study of siplizumab effects on memory and regulatory T cells. Points from the study as a whole: Naive T cells appeared more diverse than memory cells and seemed to be major alloresponse contributors.

Per-sample assaying covered 80,000 to 100,000 TCR templates. Produced via immunoSEQ multiplex PCR; TCRdb's table is partial and in-frame only. The data contain some 41,000 clones, around 89% of them singletons. About this clone: What it binds is unknown.

Sequencing used naive CD4+ T cells sorted from blood. This TCR was recovered from a human donor in good health.

The CDR3 DNA follows: TGTGCCAGCAGCTTGGCTGTACTTGGGCCCATGAACACTGAAGCTTTCTTT. Translating gives CASSLAVLGPMNTEAFF. The chain joins TRBV5-6 to TRBJ1-1; D unclear. This CDR3 contains 17 residues. V was trimmed by 0 bases and J by 0 bases, leaving 15 bases between them. Germline CDR1 reads SGHDT; CDR2 reads YYEEEE. The full variable domain, with the rest looked up from reference TRBV5-6 and TRBJ1-1, is DAGVTQSPTHLIKTRGQQVTLRCSPKSGHDTVSWYQQALGQGPQFIFQYYEEEERQRGNFPDRFSGHQFPNYSSELNVNALLLGDSALYLCASSLAVLGPMNTEAFFGQGTRLTVV.